These T cell receptor beta chains were read from a single sample in a study of blood T cell repertoires in COVID-19. Only in-frame clones appear in the TCRdb table, and some are missing; sequencing was by immunoSEQ multiplex PCR. The table lists 85,000 to 90,000 clones, approximately 90% of them singletons. Specimen: peripheral blood. All receptors derive from a human donor with active COVID-19. The donor label of this sample is uncertain. Both conserved end residues are trimmed from each CDR3.

v_call cdr3_aa
TRBV6-5 ASSTATGASTEAF
TRBV7-2 ASSLAVTDTQY
TRBV9 ASSSTGGNNEKLF
TRBV7-6 ASSLARSTQY
TRBV4-1 ASSPVFGSGVQDTQY
TRBV6-5 ASRSVATNEKLF
TRBV25-1 ASSASSGGNGYT
TRBV28 ASRQETDYGYT
TRBV7-9 ASLSLTQSYEQY
TRBV19 ASSWEGLLSGANVLT
TRBV27 ASSSSGIYGYT
TRBV11-3 ASSLTAERPYNEQF
TRBV7-6 ASRGQDTQY
TRBV5-1 ASSLTSGVQETQY
TRBV2 ASSDQTAPNTEAF
TRBV10-3 AIKEASGAEF
TRBV4-1 ASSHPGGLGANEKLF
TRBV11-1 ASSSGGTGELF
TRBV2 ASSEISNTIY
TRBV6-5 ASSYGAEGQPQH
TRBV19 ASSGWDRGPEQY
TRBV5-1 ASSLGGQETQY
TRBV19 ASSLLDRRQPQH
TRBV4-1 ASSQPSGAGELF
TRBV3-1/TRBV3-2 ASSQGPGDNQPQH
TRBV20-1 SASTLEGTGGKVWAKNIQY
TRBV7-2 ASSLQRGVTDTQY
TRBV3-1/TRBV3-2 ASSQDRRHRDRRVRGEQY
TRBV5-5 ASGAGLAGGPSTRAQY
TRBV19 ASSIDGTHGIQY
TRBV4-2 ASSRNYRGPMGEQY
TRBV14 ASSQERGLGGYT
TRBV5-1 ASSSSEGGAPYEQY
TRBV5-1 ASSLMTLGDTQY
TRBV7-8 ASSQRQGVNTEAF
TRBV4-3 ASSQDSWGGRGYT
TRBV11-2 ASNKGGFGQETQY
TRBV5-1 ASSLTGVNTDTQY
TRBV4-1 ASSQDLQFLYGYT
TRBV15 ATSRTWAGINTGELF
TRBV11-2 ASSPRLVRTGELF
TRBV3-1/TRBV3-2 ASSQDRDNYEQY
TRBV5-5 ASSHTSASTDTQY
TRBV19 ASSIRTGAGARNTEAF
TRBV4-3 ASSQDPTAGEKLF
TRBV6-1 ASSDDRNQPQH
TRBV6-5 ASSSPDRLYEQY
TRBV7-8 ASSPSGGQGEDTQY
TRBV5-6 ASSRRQGGYT
TRBV2 ASSVTAPGNTIY
TRBV18 ASSPPAKGKGYT
TRBV6-6 ASSYGQGAREAF
TRBV13 ASSLRTGETDTQY